The source of this T cell receptor (beta chain) is a study of PD-L1 blockade in urothelial cancer. On the study more broadly: Blood analysis took place 3 weeks (second dose) and 6 weeks after treatment start.

The CDR3 runs 15 residues. Germline assignment: CDR1 WNHNN and CDR2 SYGVQD (reference sequence). V lost 5 bases to trimming and J lost 0 bases, with 12 bases between them. Each PCR reaction had synthetic TCR analog templates spiked into it. Assay used: immunoSEQ multiplex PCR; TCRdb lists only in-frame clones, some missing. Of some 51,000 clones listed, around nine tenths are singletons. Study-wide results and caveats: Those with durable benefit had larger increases in tumor-associated blood clones at 3 weeks.

Described time point: peripheral blood 6 weeks after treatment start. Each patient's cancer was a locally advanced or metastatic urothelial carcinoma. Turning to this clone: The antigen is not known.

This TCR was sampled from a man aged 55 to 70 with urothelial cancer. The sample here was PBMCs, taken around atezolizumab (anti-PD-L1) treatment. This chain joins TRBV10-1 and TRBJ2-3, with D possibly being TRBD2 (5 bases). This chain's CDR3 is CASSTPRGSTDTQYF. The DNA of the CDR3 is TGCGCCAGCAGTACCCCCCGAGGGAGCACAGATACGCAGTATTTT.